This TCR beta chain was profiled in a study of T cells in Graves' hyperthyroidism and ophthalmopathy. What was amplified from RNA transcripts were TCR beta CDR3 regions. In the first-round RT-PCR of the TCR CDR3, the HTBI primer set was used. TCRdb analysed the multiplex PCR reads with MiXCR anew, one entry per CDR3 protein. The table records about 400,000 distinct CDR3 sequences, about a sixth of them present only once. Together with thyroid ultrasound, orbital computed tomography, serum thyroxine and TRAb, clinical symptoms were used for diagnoses. From more than 9.5 ml of fresh peripheral blood, PBMCs were isolated. The count of this clonotype is one. The CDR3 is 14 amino acids. V shed 6 bases and J 10 bases; nucleotides not matched to a gene: 9.

Sequencing was performed on blood. The chain is built from TRBV12-3 or TRBV12-4 and TRBJ1-6; 7 bases fit TRBD1. The source of this sequence is a woman aged 18 to 35 with Graves' hyperthyroidism that later progressed to Graves' ophthalmopathy. The DNA of the CDR3 is TGTGCCAGCAGATCAGGGGGTTCACGGTCACCCCTCCACTTT. Its protein is CASRSGGSRSPLHF.